This TCR beta chain originates from a study of T cell responses to AZD1222 COVID-19 vaccine. Measured with immunoSEQ multiplex PCR; TCRdb has only the in-frame clones, and not every one. The table records about 150,000 clones, around nine tenths of them present only once. V lost 0 bases, J lost 5 bases, and 12 bases lay in between. This CDR3 region has 14 residues. Germline values: CDR1 SGDLS, CDR2 YYNGEE. Source: peripheral blood, taken on day 0 of AZD1222 vaccination. V gene TRBV9 combines with J gene TRBJ2-7; possible D gene TRBD2, 7 bases. The clonotype was recovered from an adult in good health. The CDR3: CASSVEGGHNEQYF. CDR3 sequence (DNA): TGTGCCAGCAGCGTAGAGGGGGGGCACAACGAGCAGTACTTC.